The source of this TCR beta chain is a study of PD-1 blockade in classical Hodgkin lymphoma. This clone was counted only a few times. Antigen unknown. There are 15 residues in the CDR3. V was pared by 0 bases and J by 9 bases, with 13 bases between. CDR1 and CDR2 from the germline V gene are SGHNT and YYREEE (reference sequence). Only in-frame clones appear in the TCRdb table, and some are missing; sequencing was by immunoSEQ multiplex PCR. The table includes tens of thousands of clones, roughly nine tenths detected once. Overall study findings and caveats: The CD4+ diversity rise by C4D1 was clearest in complete responders.

In every patient, relapse followed autologous stem cell transplantation, while exposure to brentuximab vedotin differed. V is TRBV5-4 and J is TRBJ1-6, with D hard to call. This specimen consisted of peripheral blood mononuclear cells (PBMCs), obtained before the second cycle of nivolumab. The source is a human donor with classical Hodgkin lymphoma. The CDR3 is CASSLGVEAPSPLHF. The CDR3 DNA follows: TGTGCCAGCAGCTTGGGGGTTGAGGCCCCTTCACCCCTCCACTTT.